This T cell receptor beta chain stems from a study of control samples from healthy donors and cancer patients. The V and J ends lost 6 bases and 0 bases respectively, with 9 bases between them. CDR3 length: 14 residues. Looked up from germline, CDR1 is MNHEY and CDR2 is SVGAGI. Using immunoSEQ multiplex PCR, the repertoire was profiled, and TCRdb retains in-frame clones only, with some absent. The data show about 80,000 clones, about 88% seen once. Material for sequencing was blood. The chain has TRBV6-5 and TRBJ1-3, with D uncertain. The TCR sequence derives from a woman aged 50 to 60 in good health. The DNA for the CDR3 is TGTGCCAGCAGACCGGGTAGCTCTGGAAACACCATATATTTT. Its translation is CASRPGSSGNTIYF.